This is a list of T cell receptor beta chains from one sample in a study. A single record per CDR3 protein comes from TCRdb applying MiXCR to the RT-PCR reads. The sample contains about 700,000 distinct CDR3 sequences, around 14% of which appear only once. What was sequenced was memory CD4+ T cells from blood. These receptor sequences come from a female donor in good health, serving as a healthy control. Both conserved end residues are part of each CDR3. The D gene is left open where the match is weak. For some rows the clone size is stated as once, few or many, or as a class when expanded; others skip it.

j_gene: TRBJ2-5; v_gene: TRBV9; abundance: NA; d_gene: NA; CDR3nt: TGTGCCAGCTCCTGGACAGCGACGCAAGAGACCCAGTACTTC; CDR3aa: CASSWTATQETQYF
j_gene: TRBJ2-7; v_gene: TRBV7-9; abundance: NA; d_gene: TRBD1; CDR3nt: TGTGCCAGCAGAAAGACAGGGCCCCACGAGCAGTACTTC; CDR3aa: CASRKTGPHEQYF
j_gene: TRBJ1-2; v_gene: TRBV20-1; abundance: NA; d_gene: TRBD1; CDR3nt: TGCAGTGCTGGACTACAGGGGGCGGATGGCTACACCTTC; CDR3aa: CSAGLQGADGYTF
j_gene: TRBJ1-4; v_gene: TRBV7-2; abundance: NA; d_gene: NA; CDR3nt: TGTGCCAGCAGCTTAACGTGGCGTGGGGGAGAAAAACTGTTTTTT; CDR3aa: CASSLTWRGGEKLFF
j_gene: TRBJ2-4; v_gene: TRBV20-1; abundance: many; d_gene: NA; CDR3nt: TGCAGTGCTAGAGATCTGAGGCAGGAAAACATTCAGTACTTC; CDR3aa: CSARDLRQENIQYF
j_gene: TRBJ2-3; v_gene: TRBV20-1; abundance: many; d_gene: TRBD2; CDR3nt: TGCAGTGCTAGAGACGTAGCGGGAGTATCGGATACGCAGTATTTT; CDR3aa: CSARDVAGVSDTQYF
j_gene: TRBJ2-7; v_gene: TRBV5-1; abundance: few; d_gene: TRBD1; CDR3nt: TGCGCCAGCAGCGACAAAGGGACAGGGGCCTACGAGCAGTACTTC; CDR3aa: CASSDKGTGAYEQYF
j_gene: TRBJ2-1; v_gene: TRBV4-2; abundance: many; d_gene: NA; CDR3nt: TGTGCCAGCAGCCAAGAAAATGAGCAGTTCTTC; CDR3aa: CASSQENEQFF
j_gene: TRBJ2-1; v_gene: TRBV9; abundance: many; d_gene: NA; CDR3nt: TGTGCCAGCAGCGTAGGACTCGTATCGGACACCTACTACAATGAGCAGTTCTTC; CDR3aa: CASSVGLVSDTYYNEQFF
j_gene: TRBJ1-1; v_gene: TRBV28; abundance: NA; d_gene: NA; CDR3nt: TGTGCCAGCAGTTTGCGTACGGGCCATGATACCAGAACGGCTTTCTTT; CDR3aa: CASSLRTGHDTRTAFF
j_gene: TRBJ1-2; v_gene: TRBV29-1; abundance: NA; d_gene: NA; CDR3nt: TGCAGCGTTGATGCAATTACAGGAGGCAATGGCTACACCTTC; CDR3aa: CSVDAITGGNGYTF
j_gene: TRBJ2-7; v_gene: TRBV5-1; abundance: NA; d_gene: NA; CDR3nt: TGCGCCAGCCAACAGACCTGGGGCAGGAACTACGAGCAGTACTTC; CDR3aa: CASQQTWGRNYEQYF
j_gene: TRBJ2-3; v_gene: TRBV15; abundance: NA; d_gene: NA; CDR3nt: TGTGCCACCAGGTCCGCAGTTAGCACAGATACGCAGTATTTT; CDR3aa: CATRSAVSTDTQYF
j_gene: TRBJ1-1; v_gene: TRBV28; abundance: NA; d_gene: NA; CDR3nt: TGTGCCATCATTGGACACTCGAACACTGAAGCTTTCTTT; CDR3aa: CAIIGHSNTEAFF
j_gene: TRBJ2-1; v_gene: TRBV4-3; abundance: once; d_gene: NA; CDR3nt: TGCGCCAGCAGCCAGAGGGGGGCGGACGGTGAGCAGTTCTTC; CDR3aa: CASSQRGADGEQFF
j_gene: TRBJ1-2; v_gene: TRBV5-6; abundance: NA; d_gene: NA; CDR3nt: TGTGCCAGCAGCTTGGTCGGAGGGTTAGGGACTAACTATGGCTACACCTTC; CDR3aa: CASSLVGGLGTNYGYTF
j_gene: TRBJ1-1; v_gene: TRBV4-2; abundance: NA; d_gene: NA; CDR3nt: TGTGCCAGCAGCCAACTTCTGGGAGGCACTGAAGCTTTCTTT; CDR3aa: CASSQLLGGTEAFF
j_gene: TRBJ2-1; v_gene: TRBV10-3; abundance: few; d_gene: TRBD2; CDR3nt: TGTGCCATCAGTGGACCCCGGGCTAGCGGGAGTGTGTATAATGAGCAGTTCTTC; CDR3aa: CAISGPRASGSVYNEQFF
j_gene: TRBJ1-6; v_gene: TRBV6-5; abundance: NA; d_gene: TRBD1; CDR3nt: TGTGCCAGCAGGCGGACAGGTTCTTATTCACCCCTCCACTTT; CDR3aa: CASRRTGSYSPLHF
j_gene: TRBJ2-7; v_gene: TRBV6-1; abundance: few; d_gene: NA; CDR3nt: TGTGCCAGCAGCGCCAGGACAGAAGTAAGCTACGAGCAGTACTTC; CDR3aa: CASSARTEVSYEQYF
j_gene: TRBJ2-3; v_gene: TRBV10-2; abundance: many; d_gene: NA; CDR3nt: TGCGCCAGCAGTGGCTCCGTTTCGGATACGCAGTATTTT; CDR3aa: CASSGSVSDTQYF
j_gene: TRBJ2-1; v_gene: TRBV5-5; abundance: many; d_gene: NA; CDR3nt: TGTGCCAGCAGCTTGAGGGAGTCCTACAATGAGCAGTTCTTC; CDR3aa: CASSLRESYNEQFF
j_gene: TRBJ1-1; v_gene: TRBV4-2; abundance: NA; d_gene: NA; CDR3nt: TGTGCCAGCAGCAGACCCGCGGGGGCCACTGAAGCTTTCTTT; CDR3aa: CASSRPAGATEAFF
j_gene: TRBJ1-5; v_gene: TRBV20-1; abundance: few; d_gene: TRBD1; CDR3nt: TGCAGTGTAGCCCCCCGGGGACAGGGAAGCAATCAGCCCCAGCATTTT; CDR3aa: CSVAPRGQGSNQPQHF
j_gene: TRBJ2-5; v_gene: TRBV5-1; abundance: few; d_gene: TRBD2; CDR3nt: TGCGCCAGCAGTCCGGGGACTAGCGGGAGTTTAGAGACCCAGTACTTC; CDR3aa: CASSPGTSGSLETQYF
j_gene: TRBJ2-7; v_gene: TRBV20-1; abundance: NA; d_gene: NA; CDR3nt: TGCAGTGCTAGAGTACTAGCAACCTATACGAAGCAGTACTTC; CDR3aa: CSARVLATYTKQYF